The 16 T cell receptor beta chains below come from one sample, sequenced in a study of cytomegalovirus exposure and HLA in healthy donors. The PCR had 60 Vbeta and 13 Jbeta primers. Assay: immunoSEQ multiplex PCR; the TCRdb copy retains only in-frame clones and omits some. The data contain about 94,000 clones, over 50% of them seen just once; the ten biggest clones take up 3.5% to 4.5%. Sequencing was carried out using PBMCs. These receptors were collected from a man under 40 in good health and CMV-seronegative.

In this sample, this clone turned up a few times. The chain has TRBV30 and TRBJ1-4; D remains unclear. V was clipped by 4 bases and J by 5 bases, with 11 bases between them. This CDR3 is 13 amino acids long. Germline V gene sequence: CDR1 GTSNPN, CDR2 SVGIG (reference sequence). As DNA, the CDR3 is TGTGCCTGGAATCCAGGAGGGAATGAAAAACTGTTTTTT. This sequence encodes CAWNPGGNEKLFF.

Concerning this clone itself: The sample contains more than one DNA sequence encoding this CDR3. The J gene is TRBJ2-7, the V gene TRBV4-3, with 13 bases aligning to TRBD2. Germline CDR1 and CDR2: LGHNA and YSLEER. V lost 3 bases, J lost 3 bases, and 17 bases stayed unmatched. CDR3 length: 20 residues. The CDR3 loop reads CASSQHNWTSGGLPNYEQYF. CDR3 bases: TGCGCCAGCAGCCAGCACAACTGGACTAGCGGGGGACTTCCCAACTACGAGCAGTACTTC.

The gene calls are TRBV7-2 and TRBJ2-7; 8 nucleotides match TRBD2. The CDR3 is 15 residues long. In germline, CDR1 is SGHTA, CDR2 FQGNSA. The J segment lost 2 bases and the V segment lost 3 bases, leaving 6 bases of the junction unmatched. CDR3 bases: TGTGCCAGCAGCTTCGGGCGGGGGGACACCTACGAGCAGTACTTC. Amino acids: CASSFGRGDTYEQYF.

The chain carries TRBV5-6 and TRBJ2-4; TRBD2 might be the D (5 bases). This CDR3 spans 14 amino acids. V lost 1 base and J lost 7, with 12 bases in between. Germline CDR1 is SGHDT and CDR2 is YYEEEE. The CDR3 sequence is CASSLWDPGNIQYF. CDR3 bases: TGTGCCAGCAGCTTGTGGGATCCGGGGAACATTCAGTACTTC.

The chain employs TRBV4-1 and TRBJ2-4; D is ambiguous. Trimming took off 3 bases at V and 8 bases at J, with 8 bases between the two ends. This CDR3 is 12 amino acids long. The germline V gene encodes CDR1 MGHRA and CDR2 YSYEKL. CDR3 sequence reads: CASSQSYDIQYF. DNA of the CDR3: TGCGCCAGCAGCCAGTCCTATGACATTCAGTACTTC.

This clone has only one observation. The rearrangement joins TRBV5-8 to TRBJ2-3, with D possibly being TRBD1 (6 bases). The CDR3 extends over 14 amino acids. CDR1 and CDR2 from the germline V gene are SGHTS and YDEGEE. V was pared by 0 bases and J by 6 bases, with 11 bases between. The CDR3, as DNA: TGTGCCAGCAGCTTGGAACCAGGGGTCGATACGCAGTATTTT. Translated, it gives CASSLEPGVDTQYF.

This chain uses TRBV5-1 with TRBJ1-2; D gene uncertain. Trimming pared 4 bases from V and 5 bases from J, leaving 15 bases between. Germline values: CDR1 SGHRS, CDR2 YFSETQ. The CDR3 contains 14 residues. The CDR3 loop is CASSLDLGEYGYTF. CDR3 DNA: TGCGCCAGCAGCCTAGATCTTGGGGAGTATGGCTACACCTTC.

This rearrangement joins TRBV6-5 to TRBJ1-4; TRBD1 matches 8 bases. CDR1 is MNHEY and CDR2 is SVGAGI in the germline V gene. J lost 5 bases, V lost 5 bases, and 4 bases had no gene match. The CDR3 has 14 residues. This chain's CDR3 is CASSDRGHNEKLFF. In nucleotides, the CDR3 is TGTGCCAGCAGTGACAGGGGACACAATGAAAAACTGTTTTTT.

This chain links TRBV4-1 with TRBJ2-5, with 7 nucleotides matching TRBD2. After removal of 2 bases from V and 2 bases from J, the junction contained 8 bases not matched to a gene. The CDR3 loop spans 16 amino acids. Germline CDR1 reads MGHRA; CDR2 reads YSYEKL. The CDR3 here is CASSQTPGGSQETQYF. The CDR3 bases are TGCGCCAGCAGCCAAACCCCGGGGGGTTCTCAAGAGACCCAGTACTTC.

This clone turned up a few times. This chain joins TRBV7-8 and TRBJ1-2; 7 positions agree with TRBD1. The trim removed 0 bases at V and 8 bases at J, leaving 12 bases unmatched. This CDR3 is built from 16 residues. Germline V gives CDR1 SGHVS, CDR2 FQNEAQ. The CDR3 DNA reads as TGTGCCAGCAGCTTAGCAGGACAGGCCTCGCCGACGGGCTACACCTTC. As protein: CASSLAGQASPTGYTF.

The chain joins TRBV6-6 to TRBJ1-4; 9 bases line up with TRBD1. The germline gives CDR1 MNHNY, CDR2 SVGAGI (reference sequence). The CDR3 is 14 amino acids. V dropped 10 bases and J dropped 7; count of bases not matched to a gene: 10. The CDR3: CATWGTGIGEKLFF. The CDR3 DNA follows: TGTGCCACATGGGGGACAGGGATTGGTGAAAAACTGTTTTTT.

This chain connects TRBV9 to TRBJ1-4; 7 nucleotides match TRBD1. CDR1 and CDR2 from the germline V gene are SGDLS and YYNGEE. The CDR3 spans 16 residues. The V segment lost 0 bases and the J segment 5 bases; nucleotides outside the gene matches: 7. As DNA, the CDR3 is TGTGCCAGCAGCGTAGGAGGGACAGTGAAGAATGAAAAACTGTTTTTT. Translated: CASSVGGTVKNEKLFF. Complete variable domain (other parts from reference TRBV9 and TRBJ1-4): DSGVTQTPKHLITATGQRVTLRCSPRSGDLSVYWYQQSLDQGLQFLIQYYNGEERAKGNILERFSAQQFPDLHSELNLSSLELGDSALYFCASSVGGTVKNEKLFFGSGTQLSVL.

The CDR3 region has the DNA TGTGCCAGCGGACTGCGTGGAGGGAAAACCTACGAGCAGTACTTC. Translated: CASGLRGGKTYEQYF. The chain couples TRBV6-5 to TRBJ2-7; the D gene is possibly TRBD2 (6 bases). This CDR3 region has 15 residues. CDR1 is MNHEY, CDR2 SVGAGI, per germline. Deletions cut 8 bases from V and 2 bases from J, with 19 bases between.

The V call is TRBV7-9, the J call TRBJ2-5; a possible D gene is TRBD1 (8 bases). V was cut by 5 bases and J by 6 bases, with 13 bases left in between. Germline V gene data show CDR1 as SEHNR and CDR2 as FQNEAQ (reference sequence). CDR3 length: 13 residues. The CDR3 bases are TGTGCCAGCAGCCCACAGGGGGGGAAGACCCAGTACTTC. This gives the protein CASSPQGGKTQYF.

The chain combines TRBV7-9 with TRBJ2-2, with D possibly TRBD1 on 6 matching bases. The germline V gene encodes CDR1 SEHNR and CDR2 FQNEAQ (reference sequence). The CDR3 consists of 16 residues. The germline V and J ends were trimmed by 6 bases and 2 bases, with 16 bases remaining between them. The CDR3 DNA sequence: TGTGCCAGCAGACCCCCAGGGGCAGTTAACACCGGGGAGCTGTTTTTT. Its translation is CASRPPGAVNTGELFF.

This sequence joins TRBV7-8 and TRBJ2-1; possibly TRBD2 for D (5 bases). V was cut by 5 bases and J by 12 bases, with 11 bases left in between. This CDR3 is 11 amino acids long. The V gene's germline CDR1 is SGHVS and CDR2 FQNEAQ. Here the CDR3 DNA reads TGTGCCAGCAGCCTTGGGAGCCGGCAGTTCTTC. Translating it yields CASSLGSRQFF.